Below, 27 T cell receptor beta chains from the same sample are listed, as sequenced in a study of T cells in Graves' hyperthyroidism and ophthalmopathy. Authors of the study amplified TCR beta CDR3 regions from RNA transcripts. HTBI primers were employed in a first-round RT-PCR of the TCR CDR3. Each CDR3 protein is one row after TCRdb ran MiXCR on the multiplex PCR reads. Found here are some 490,000 distinct CDR3 sequences, about 16% of them singletons; the top ten hold around 28%. The sequencing sample was made of blood. The source is a woman in her 30s with Graves' ophthalmopathy.

On this clonotype itself: Relative to the germline gene, one junction end is altered; a read error may explain this. V usage is TRBV6-1 and J usage is TRBJ2-2; possible D gene TRBD2, 6 bases. This CDR3 contains 15 residues. The germline V gene has CDR1 MNHNS and CDR2 SASEGT. The CDR3 bases are TGTGCCAGCAGTGAAAATGGGGGGAACACCAGGGAGCTGTTTTTT. It codes for CASSENGGNTRELFF.

This clonotype has at least ten counts. The J gene is TRBJ2-7, the V gene TRBV28, with TRBD1 identical over 7 bases. Germline trimming cut 5 bases from V and 6 bases from J; bases unmatched to any gene: 10. The germline CDR1 and CDR2 sequences are MDHEN and SYDVKM. The CDR3 is 14 amino acids. The CDR3 DNA follows: TGTGCCAGCAGTACCAAGGGGGCGCGCCGCGAGCAGTACTTC. Its protein is CASSTKGARREQYF. The complete variable domain, with remaining parts taken from reference TRBV28 and TRBJ2-7, reads DVKVTQSSRYLVKRTGEKVFLECVQDMDHENMFWYRQDPGLGLRLIYFSYDVKMKEKGDIPEGYSVSREKKERFSLILESASTNQTSMYLCASSTKGARREQYFGPGTRLTVT.

There are many counts of this clonotype. The chain has TRBV7-2 and TRBJ2-1; D gene uncertain. CDR1 and CDR2 from the germline V gene are SGHTA and FQGNSA. Trimming removed 3 bases from V and 6 bases from J, with 9 bases in between. The CDR3 totals 13 residues. The DNA of the CDR3 is TGTGCCAGCAGCTTCGGGTCCCTCAATGAGCAGTTCTTC. It encodes CASSFGSLNEQFF.

This clonotype showed up many times. The J gene is TRBJ2-1, the V gene TRBV2; the D call may be TRBD1 or TRBD2 (5 bases each). Trimming took 4 bases from V and 5 from J, leaving 12 bases between them. Germline V gives CDR1 SNHLY, CDR2 FYNNEI. The CDR3 totals 14 residues. CDR3 coding DNA: TGTGCCAGCAGTGCCCGGGACCCCGACAATGAGCAGTTCTTC. This sequence encodes CASSARDPDNEQFF.

V usage is TRBV20-1 and J usage is TRBJ2-1; 9 bases are shared with TRBD2. Germline V gene data show CDR1 as DFQATT and CDR2 as SNEGSKA (reference sequence). The CDR3 loop spans 14 amino acids. The ends lost 5 bases at V and 7 bases at J; junction bases unmatched: 9. The DNA for the CDR3 is TGCAGTGCTCAGGTTAGCGGGAGCGCAAATGAGCAGTTCTTC. Translating it yields CSAQVSGSANEQFF.

CDR3 in DNA: TGCGCCAGCAGCTCCAGGACAGCGAACACCGGGGAGCTGTTTTTT. Its protein product is CASSSRTANTGELFF. V usage is TRBV5-1 and J usage is TRBJ2-2; weak D call: TRBD1 (6 bases). Per the germline V gene, CDR1 is SGHRS and CDR2 is YFSETQ. The CDR3 runs 15 residues. Deletions cut 3 bases from V and 0 bases from J, with 9 bases between.

In this sample, this clonotype turned up many times. The chain is built from TRBV11-2 and TRBJ1-4; no firm D call. The CDR3 has 12 amino acids. The V and J ends lost 4 bases and 8 bases respectively, with 8 bases between them. The germline V gene encodes CDR1 SGHAT and CDR2 FQNNGV. CDR3 coding DNA: TGTGCCAGCAGCTCTAGACGGGAAAAACTGTTTTTT. Translated: CASSSRREKLFF. Variable domain in full (rest from reference TRBV11-2 and TRBJ1-4): EAGVAQSPRYKIIEKRQSVAFWCNPISGHATLYWYQQILGQGPKLLIQFQNNGVVDDSQLPKDRFSAERLKGVDSTLKIQPAKLEDSAVYLCASSSRREKLFFGSGTQLSVL.

This clonotype has at least ten counts. This rearrangement joins TRBV5-6 to TRBJ2-1; TRBD2 aligns across 9 bases. This CDR3 spans 16 amino acids. Trimming cost V 1 base and J 0 bases; bases outside gene matches: 2. Germline assignment: CDR1 SGHDT and CDR2 YYEEEE. CDR3 amino acids: CASSLTSGFSYNEQFF. The CDR3 DNA reads as TGTGCCAGCAGCTTGACTAGCGGGTTCTCCTACAATGAGCAGTTCTTC.

Many counts were recorded for this clonotype. The chain uses TRBV5-8 and TRBJ2-5; TRBD2 agrees at 11 bases. In germline, CDR1 is SGHTS, CDR2 YDEGEE. J lost 2 bases, V lost 0 bases, and 3 bases had no gene match. The CDR3 consists of 16 residues. The CDR3 region has the DNA TGTGCCAGCAGCTTGGCTAGCGGGAGGCCACAAGAGACCCAGTACTTC. This sequence encodes CASSLASGRPQETQYF.

The chain links TRBV12-3 or TRBV12-4 to TRBJ1-2, with D possibly matching TRBD1 (5 bases). The CDR3 has 13 amino acids. V lost 6 bases and J lost 8, with 16 bases in between. CDR3 protein: CASSLGDGAGYTF. In nucleotides, the CDR3 is TGTGCCAGCAGCCTAGGGGACGGTGCGGGCTACACCTTC.

This clonotype was observed a handful of times. CDR3 bases: TGTGCCAGCAGTTTAGGGGGGGCCCCGGCGGCTTTCTTT. It is translated as CASSLGGAPAAFF. The J gene is TRBJ1-1, the V gene TRBV6-2 or TRBV6-3; a possible D gene is TRBD1 (6 bases). Germline CDR1 is MNHEY and CDR2 is SVGEGT. The CDR3 loop spans 13 amino acids. The germline V and J ends were trimmed by 4 bases and 11 bases, with 17 bases remaining between them.

In its sample, this clonotype was seen a few times. CDR3: CASSFKAGAQNEQFF. The CDR3, as DNA: TGTGCCAGCAGCTTTAAGGCGGGAGCTCAGAATGAGCAGTTCTTC. The rearrangement links TRBV7-2 to TRBJ2-1, with TRBD2 identical over 7 bases. After removal of 3 bases from V and 7 bases from J, the junction contained 9 bases not matched to a gene. The CDR3 has 15 amino acids. Germline CDR1 reads SGHTA; CDR2 reads FQGNSA.

The table lists this clonotype with a few counts. One junction end does not reproduce the germline sequence, and a read error may be involved. This rearrangement joins TRBV7-7 to TRBJ2-2, with 12 bases fitting TRBD2. This CDR3 contains 16 residues. The germline CDR1 and CDR2 sequences are SSHAT and FNYEAQ (reference sequence). CDR3 bases: TGTGCTAGCAGCTTTGGACTAGCGGGGACCACCGGGGAGCTGTTTTTT. Its protein product is CASSFGLAGTTGELFF.

This clonotype was picked up a small number of times. The CDR3 DNA follows: TGTGCCAGCAGCTTATCGGCCTGGGGCGGAAGAGGTTCCTACGAGCAGTACTTC. It specifies CASSLSAWGGRGSYEQYF. This chain links TRBV7-2 with TRBJ2-7; D may be TRBD1 (5 bases). The CDR3 consists of 18 residues. V lost 2 bases and J lost 1, with 21 bases in between. Per the germline V gene, CDR1 is SGHTA and CDR2 is FQGNSA.

This clonotype was seen at least ten times. The rearrangement links TRBV18 to TRBJ2-3; 14 bases map to TRBD2. The CDR3 runs to 15 residues. V lost 7 bases to trimming and J lost 1 base; unmatched junction nucleotides: 1. From germline, CDR1 is KGHSH and CDR2 LQKENI. CDR3 coding DNA: TGTGCCAGCTTGGGACTAGCGGGAGGCACAGATACGCAGTATTTT. Encoded protein: CASLGLAGGTDTQYF.

The chain joins TRBV5-8 to TRBJ2-1, with D perhaps matching TRBD2 (6 bases). V lost 4 bases, J lost 0 bases, and 11 bases lay in between. Germline V gene lookup returns CDR1 SGHTS and CDR2 YDEGEE. This CDR3 is built from 15 residues. The CDR3 DNA reads as TGTGCCAGCAGCAACGGGGGTAGCTCCTACAATGAGCAGTTCTTC. It is translated as CASSNGGSSYNEQFF.

This clonotype has just a few counts. A junction end diverges from the germline sequence, so it may reflect a read error. The genes are TRBV15 and TRBJ1-1; unclear D gene. The CDR3 has 18 residues. Looked up from germline, CDR1 is LNHNV and CDR2 is YYDKDF (reference sequence). The CDR3 DNA reads as TGTGCCACCAGCAGAGATAGCCTATGGGGAACCCCGAACGCTGAAGCTTTCTTT. Its translation is CATSRDSLWGTPNAEAFF.

The chain employs TRBV28 and TRBJ2-7, with D possibly called TRBD1 or TRBD2 (5 bases each). V was shortened by 3 bases and J by 1 base, with 16 bases between the two germline ends. This CDR3 region has 16 residues. CDR1 is MDHEN and CDR2 is SYDVKM in the germline V gene. The DNA of the CDR3 is TGTGCCAGCAGTTTCATTTGGGACCCCCAGTCCTACGAGCAGTACTTC. It encodes CASSFIWDPQSYEQYF.

About this clonotype: A read error may account for a junction end that differs from germline. V and J are TRBV6-5 and TRBJ1-2; D call uncertain. CDR1 and CDR2 from the germline V gene are MNHEY and SVGAGI. The CDR3 sequence is 14 residues long. The CDR3 loop reads CASSYHGSNYDYTF. In DNA, the CDR3 is TGTGCCAGCAGTTACCACGGTTCTAACTATGACTACACCTTC.

Only a few counts were recorded for this clonotype. The V and J genes are TRBV7-3 and TRBJ1-1; D not resolved. The V end was cut by 5 bases, the J end by 11 bases, with 21 bases between. The germline V gene encodes CDR1 SGHTA and CDR2 FQGTGA. The CDR3 contains 14 residues. In nucleotides, the CDR3 is TGTGCCAGCAGCAAATTGGGGAACCCGCGTTTGGCTTTCTTT. The encoded protein is CASSKLGNPRLAFF.

This chain connects TRBV4-1 to TRBJ1-1; D remains ambiguous. With 1 base removed from V and 5 bases from J, the gap between germline ends came to 20 bases. This CDR3 has 17 amino acids. Per the germline V gene, CDR1 is MGHRA and CDR2 is YSYEKL. CDR3 DNA: TGCGCCAGCAGCCAAGTAAATCATAGGGCAGCGTTTACTGAAGCTTTCTTT. Protein product: CASSQVNHRAAFTEAFF.

Many counts were recorded for this clonotype. The chain couples TRBV27 to TRBJ1-1; D perhaps matches TRBD1 (6 bases). The CDR3 is 14 amino acids. Trimming cost V 2 bases and J 4 bases, with 11 bases left between them. Germline loops: CDR1 MNHEY, CDR2 SMNVEV (reference sequence). The CDR3 DNA reads TGTGCCAGCAGTTTACAGGGGCGGGTCACTGAAGCTTTCTTT. Translating it yields CASSLQGRVTEAFF.

This clonotype showed up just a few times. CDR3 sequence reads: CASSQPMSGLVNPNEQFF. In nucleotides, the CDR3 is TGTGCCAGCAGCCAACCTATGTCGGGACTAGTCAATCCCAATGAGCAGTTCTTC. The V gene is TRBV4-2, the J gene TRBJ2-1; 8 positions match TRBD2. The trim removed 2 bases at V and 6 bases at J, leaving 15 bases unmatched. The germline V gene encodes CDR1 LGHNA and CDR2 YNFKEQ. This CDR3 spans 18 amino acids.

This clonotype has a handful of counts. This chain links TRBV20-1 with TRBJ1-3; TRBD1 aligns across 7 bases. The CDR3 sequence is 13 residues long. The germline V gene has CDR1 DFQATT and CDR2 SNEGSKA (reference sequence). Trimming removed 6 bases from V and 7 bases from J; junction bases left unmatched: 9. CDR3: CSANQIQGNTIYF. DNA of the CDR3: TGCAGTGCCAACCAGATACAGGGGAACACCATATATTTT.

CDR3 region: CSETRGMSGYTF. CDR3 nucleotide sequence: TGCAGCGAAACCAGGGGGATGAGTGGCTACACCTTC. The chain carries TRBV20-1 and TRBJ1-2; TRBD1 aligns across 7 bases. CDR1 is DFQATT and CDR2 is SNEGSKA in the germline V gene (reference sequence). This CDR3 comprises 12 residues.

This sequence joins TRBV29-1 and TRBJ2-3; TRBD1 is a possible D gene (6 bases). The CDR3 has 13 amino acids. V was trimmed by 3 bases and J by 6 bases, leaving 13 bases between them. CDR1 SQVTM and CDR2 ANQGSEA come from the germline V gene. For the CDR3, the DNA is TGCAGCGTTGATGGGGAAAGGGGGGATACGCAGTATTTT. Its protein is CSVDGERGDTQYF.

This clonotype was seen many times. V and J are TRBV20-1 and TRBJ2-1; 7 positions match TRBD2. Germline assignment: CDR1 DFQATT and CDR2 SNEGSKA (reference sequence). After removal of 6 bases from V and 8 bases from J, the junction contained 16 bases not matched to a gene. The CDR3 has 15 residues. CDR3 sequence: CSALFSGGYPYEQFF. CDR3 DNA: TGCAGTGCCCTCTTTTCGGGAGGCTACCCCTATGAGCAGTTCTTC.